This is a list of T cell receptor beta chains from one sample in a study of beta chain features in type 1 diabetes. Profiled with immunoSEQ multiplex PCR; TCRdb holds only in-frame clones, not every one. The sample includes roughly 150,000 clones, roughly 9% seen only once; the top ten take 0.7%. The sequenced material came from central memory CD4+ T cells from blood. The receptor set was obtained from a woman in her thirties with type 1 diabetes. The CDR3 runs from the conserved cysteine through the conserved F or W. Each record gives: D gene, clone size, J gene, V gene, CDR3 protein, CDR3 DNA. A D gene is named only where the DNA matches it firmly. Expanded clones get a size class; other rows say once, few or many, or leave the size out.

>NA|NA|TRBJ2-1|TRBV11-3
CASSLSGGVIYNEQFF
TGTGCCAGCAGCTTATCGGGCGGGGTCATCTACAATGAGCAGTTCTTC
>NA|NA|TRBJ1-2|TRBV5-1
CASSSLPEDYGYTF
TGCGCCAGCAGCTCCCTGCCAGAAGACTATGGCTACACCTTC
>TRBD2|NA|TRBJ2-1|TRBV11-3
CASSFRLGLAGSGEQFF
TGTGCCAGCAGCTTTCGCTTGGGACTAGCGGGGAGTGGTGAGCAGTTCTTC
>NA|few|TRBJ2-7|TRBV6-5
CASSYSGQVSYEQYF
TGTGCCAGCAGTTACTCGGGGCAGGTTTCCTACGAGCAGTACTTC
>TRBD2|NA|TRBJ2-4|TRBV2
CASSSGLAANIQYF
TGTGCCAGCAGTTCGGGACTAGCGGCAAACATTCAGTACTTC
>TRBD2|many|TRBJ2-1|TRBV4-1
CASSRTSGRDNEQFF
TGCGCCAGCAGTCGGACTAGCGGGCGAGACAATGAGCAGTTCTTC
>TRBD2|NA|TRBJ2-1|TRBV7-9
CASSLALAGAYNEQFF
TGTGCCAGCAGCTTAGCCCTAGCGGGAGCGTACAATGAGCAGTTCTTC
>TRBD2|few|TRBJ2-5|TRBV29-1
CSVQSRASGALGTQYF
TGCAGCGTCCAGAGCCGGGCTAGCGGGGCCCTGGGAACCCAGTACTTC
>TRBD1|NA|TRBJ1-4|TRBV11-2
CASSIRQGLSGNEKLFF
TGTGCCAGCAGCATAAGACAGGGGTTAAGTGGGAATGAAAAACTGTTTTTT
>TRBD1|NA|TRBJ1-1|TRBV7-3
CASSSQGDTEAFF
TGTGCCAGCAGTTCACAGGGGGACACTGAAGCTTTCTTT
>NA|NA|TRBJ2-7|TRBV5-1
CASSPRVEQYF
TGCGCCAGCAGCCCCCGCGTCGAGCAGTACTTC
>TRBD1|NA|TRBJ1-3|TRBV23-1
CASSHPGQADKEPSGNTIYF
TGCGCCAGCAGTCACCCGGGACAGGCCGACAAGGAACCGTCTGGAAACACCATATATTTT
>NA|NA|TRBJ1-2|TRBV9
CASSPRTDYGYTF
TGTGCCAGCAGCCCGCGGACAGACTATGGCTACACCTTC
>NA|few|TRBJ2-3|TRBV18
CASSPRDTKYF
TGTGCCAGCTCACCAAGAGATACGAAGTATTTT
>NA|NA|TRBJ2-5|TRBV15
CATSRDWGEQTQYF
TGTGCCACCAGCAGAGATTGGGGAGAGCAGACCCAGTACTTC
>NA|many|TRBJ2-1|TRBV29-1
CSVQGGVDEQFF
TGCAGCGTACAGGGCGGCGTGGATGAGCAGTTCTTC
>NA|NA|TRBJ2-5|TRBV29-1
CSVEGGEETQYF
TGCAGCGTTGAAGGAGGAGAGGAGACCCAGTACTTC
>TRBD1|few|TRBJ1-5|TRBV5-6
CASSTDRGNQPQHF
TGTGCCAGCAGCACCGACAGGGGCAATCAGCCCCAGCATTTT
>TRBD2|few|TRBJ2-7|TRBV25-1
CAPIGWGGEQYF
TGTGCACCCATCGGTTGGGGGGGCGAGCAGTACTTC
>TRBD2|few|TRBJ2-3|TRBV9
CASSGPSGRWDTQYF
TGTGCCAGCAGCGGGCCTAGCGGTAGGTGGGATACGCAGTATTTT
>NA|few|TRBJ2-1|TRBV15
CATSRVGHRHEQFF
TGTGCCACCAGCAGAGTGGGGCATCGGCATGAGCAGTTCTTC
>NA|few|TRBJ2-1|TRBV15
CATSRDRWGQGFGNEQFF
TGTGCCACCAGCAGAGATCGGTGGGGGCAGGGCTTTGGCAATGAGCAGTTCTTC
>NA|NA|TRBJ1-1|TRBV19
CASRVGSSTEAFF
TGTGCCAGTAGGGTAGGGAGTAGCACTGAAGCTTTCTTT
>NA|few|TRBJ2-5|TRBV10-1
CASSARGQETQYF
TGCGCCAGCAGTGCAAGGGGCCAAGAGACCCAGTACTTC
>NA|NA|TRBJ1-3|TRBV29-1
CSVTSNSGNTIYF
TGCAGCGTTACTTCAAACTCTGGAAACACCATATATTTT
>TRBD1|few|TRBJ2-7|TRBV4-1
CASSQEGQGFSYEQYF
TGCGCCAGCAGCCAAGAGGGACAGGGGTTCTCCTACGAGCAGTACTTC
>NA|few|TRBJ1-1|TRBV11-3
CASSFPTGNTEAFF
TGTGCCAGCAGCTTCCCAACAGGGAACACTGAAGCTTTCTTT
>TRBD2|NA|TRBJ2-1|TRBV9
CASSVGLAGGHEQFF
TGTGCCAGCAGCGTAGGACTAGCGGGAGGGCATGAGCAGTTCTTC
>TRBD1|NA|TRBJ1-1|TRBV19
CATQSQDRYFLNTEAFF
TGTGCCACCCAATCCCAGGACAGGTACTTCCTGAACACTGAAGCTTTCTTT
>TRBD1|few|TRBJ1-5|TRBV12-5
CAGSRDSLQPQHF
TGTGCTGGTAGCCGGGACAGCCTTCAGCCCCAGCATTTT
>TRBD1|many|TRBJ1-1|TRBV29-1
CSVTGTDATEAFF
TGCAGCGTTACCGGGACAGACGCTACTGAAGCTTTCTTT
>TRBD2|NA|TRBJ2-3|TRBV4-2
CASSQDASGLLYTQYF
TGTGCCAGCAGCCAAGATGCTAGCGGCCTTTTATATACGCAGTATTTT
>TRBD2|few|TRBJ2-2|TRBV7-3
CASSSKAGGGTGELFF
TGTGCCAGCAGCTCGAAAGCGGGAGGGGGTACCGGGGAGCTGTTTTTT
>TRBD2|NA|TRBJ2-7|TRBV18
CASSPGLAGASEQYF
TGTGCCAGCTCACCTGGACTAGCGGGAGCGAGCGAGCAGTACTTC
>TRBD1|NA|TRBJ2-7|TRBV28
CASSPWGQGSGSYEQYF
TGTGCCAGCAGCCCATGGGGACAGGGTTCCGGGTCCTACGAGCAGTACTTC
>TRBD1|NA|TRBJ1-2|TRBV5-1
CASSLAVGQGYTF
TGCGCCAGCAGCTTGGCTGTGGGACAGGGTTACACCTTC
>NA|few|TRBJ2-1|TRBV2
CASSLLGGAREQFF
TGTGCCAGCAGCTTACTAGGGGGGGCACGGGAGCAGTTCTTC
>TRBD2|NA|TRBJ2-7|TRBV2
CASRKLAGGPYEQYF
TGTGCCAGCAGGAAACTAGCGGGAGGGCCCTACGAGCAGTACTTC
>NA|NA|TRBJ2-7|TRBV14
CASSRQIGADEQYF
TGTGCCAGCAGCCGCCAGATTGGGGCGGACGAGCAGTACTTC
>TRBD1|NA|TRBJ1-4|TRBV5-1
CASSTGQGVNEKLFF
TGCGCCAGCAGCACGGGACAGGGTGTCAATGAAAAACTGTTTTTT
>TRBD2|few|TRBJ2-1|TRBV15
CATSRATSGRFANEQFF
TGTGCCACCAGCAGAGCCACTAGCGGGAGATTCGCAAATGAGCAGTTCTTC
>NA|NA|TRBJ1-2|TRBV29-1
CSVELFRGYGYTF
TGCAGCGTTGAACTCTTTCGGGGCTATGGCTACACCTTC
>NA|NA|TRBJ2-2|TRBV5-4
CASSMGQTNTGELFF
TGTGCCAGCAGCATGGGACAAACGAACACCGGGGAGCTGTTTTTT
>TRBD1|few|TRBJ2-2|TRBV14
CASSRQGASTGELFF
TGTGCCAGCAGCCGACAGGGGGCGAGCACCGGGGAGCTGTTTTTT
>NA|NA|TRBJ1-1|TRBV5-1
CASSSQQGRTEAFF
TGCGCCAGCAGCAGCCAACAGGGTAGAACTGAAGCTTTCTTT
>TRBD1|few|TRBJ2-4|TRBV29-1
CSVDGDRGMAIQYF
TGCAGCGTTGACGGTGACAGGGGAATGGCCATTCAGTACTTC
>NA|few|TRBJ2-1|TRBV7-3
CASSSFRGEQFF
TGTGCCAGCAGCTCCTTCCGAGGGGAGCAGTTCTTC
>NA|few|TRBJ1-1|TRBV10-2
CASSDNRYTEAFF
TGCGCCAGCAGTGACAACAGGTACACTGAAGCTTTCTTT
>NA|NA|TRBJ2-7|TRBV7-2
CASSPSRGSVEQYF
TGTGCCAGCAGCCCCTCGAGAGGTAGCGTCGAGCAGTACTTC
>TRBD1|NA|TRBJ1-1|TRBV6-5
CASSYGTENTEAFF
TGTGCCAGCAGTTACGGGACAGAGAACACTGAAGCTTTCTTT